These 12 T cell receptor beta chains share one sample of origin, sequenced in a study of blood T cells in healthy people across ages. Through a sample-barcoded 5' primer and a J-beta primer mix, a second PCR was run for roughly 7 to 11 cycles. TCRdb re-derived calls from the 5' RACE reads in MiXCR, one entry per CDR3 protein. The data contain around 2 million distinct CDR3 sequences, roughly two fifths of them singletons. Sequencing used blood. Receptor source: a human donor in good health.

The chain has TRBV5-1 and TRBJ1-2, with D uncertain. CDR1 and CDR2 from the germline V gene are SGHRS and YFSETQ. The CDR3 length is 14 residues. Between the trimmed V and J ends, which lost 0 bases and 6 bases, there was a span of 12 bases. The CDR3 coding sequence is TGCGCCAGCAGCTTGGGATCCGGGAGTGATGGCTACACCTTC. Its translation: CASSLGSGSDGYTF.

This clonotype was seen a handful of times. The chain has TRBV6-2 or TRBV6-3 and TRBJ2-7; TRBD1 or TRBD2 may be the D gene (6 bases each). Germline V CDR1 and CDR2: MNHEY, SVGEGT. With 2 bases removed from V and 4 bases from J, the gap between germline ends came to 12 bases. The CDR3 loop spans 14 amino acids. The CDR3 coding sequence is TGTGCCAGCAGTTACATCCGGGGGCATTACGAGCAGTACTTC. Encoded protein: CASSYIRGHYEQYF.

The rearrangement links TRBV14 to TRBJ2-3; D is uncertain. Trimming pared 0 bases from V and 2 bases from J, leaving 12 bases between. The CDR3 is 16 amino acids. CDR1 and CDR2 from the germline V gene are SGHDN and FVKESK. The CDR3 loop is CASSQDSFYLTDTQYF. DNA of the CDR3: TGTGCCAGCAGCCAAGATAGCTTCTACCTCACAGATACGCAGTATTTT. The full variable domain, rest sourced from reference TRBV14 and TRBJ2-3, is EAGVTQFPSHSVIEKGQTVTLRCDPISGHDNLYWYRRVMGKEIKFLLHFVKESKQDESGMPNNRFLAERTGGTYSTLKVQPAELEDSGVYFCASSQDSFYLTDTQYFGPGTRLTVL.

The sample holds a few counts of this clonotype. The chain uses TRBV20-1 and TRBJ2-1, with TRBD2 matching 10 bases. In germline, CDR1 is DFQATT, CDR2 SNEGSKA (reference sequence). Trimming took 1 base from V and 7 from J; bases not matched to a gene: 4. CDR3 length: 14 amino acids. CDR3 sequence: CSARGYSGGNEQFF. For the CDR3, the DNA is TGCAGTGCTAGAGGGTATAGCGGGGGGAATGAGCAGTTCTTC.

This clonotype was picked up a small number of times. V gene TRBV29-1 combines with J gene TRBJ2-1; unclear D gene. CDR1 is SQVTM, CDR2 ANQGSEA, per germline. The CDR3 spans 12 residues. The V end lost 1 base, the J end lost 7 bases, and 8 bases lay between the germline ends. The CDR3 here is CSVEGRLNEQFF. CDR3 coding DNA: TGCAGCGTTGAAGGACGATTAAATGAGCAGTTCTTC.

In this sample, this clonotype turned up a few times. The chain is built from TRBV29-1 and TRBJ2-3; D unclear. The CDR3 has 14 amino acids. V was trimmed by 3 bases and J by 7 bases, leaving 17 bases between them. Germline-derived CDR1 and CDR2 are SQVTM and ANQGSEA. In DNA, the CDR3 is TGCAGCGTTGAGCGCGTCGGGTCCTCAAATACGCAGTATTTT. This encodes CSVERVGSSNTQYF.

This clonotype was picked up a small number of times. V usage is TRBV29-1 and J usage is TRBJ1-2; 8 nucleotides match TRBD1. Germline assignment: CDR1 SQVTM and CDR2 ANQGSEA. V lost 1 base, J lost 0 bases, and 4 bases stayed unmatched. The CDR3 runs 15 residues. CDR3 DNA sequence: TGCAGCGTTGAAGGGACAGGGCTTGCTAACTATGGCTACACCTTC. Translating gives CSVEGTGLANYGYTF.

In this sample, this clonotype turned up once. The V gene is TRBV6-5, the J gene TRBJ2-1; D is unresolved. TRBJ2-7 matches the DNA end more closely, so the J call is doubtful. The germline V gene encodes CDR1 MNHEY and CDR2 SVGAGI. The CDR3 extends over 16 amino acids. CDR3 residues: CASSYTALSSYNEQYF. The CDR3, as DNA: TGTGCCAGCAGTTACACAGCCCTTAGCTCCTACAATGAGCAGTACTTC.

This clonotype appeared a few times. V usage is TRBV20-1 and J usage is TRBJ2-7; 7 nucleotides agree with TRBD1. V shed 2 bases, J shed 2 bases, and the junction held 3 bases outside the gene matches. This CDR3 contains 13 residues. CDR1 and CDR2 from the germline V gene are DFQATT and SNEGSKA (reference sequence). This chain's CDR3 is CSARPGQTYEQYF. As DNA, the CDR3 is TGCAGTGCTAGACCGGGACAGACCTACGAGCAGTACTTC.

This clonotype appeared many times. This chain connects TRBV7-2 to TRBJ1-1, with 7 bases matching TRBD1. V was clipped by 5 bases and J by 1 base; unmatched bases: 4. CDR1 and CDR2 from the germline V gene are SGHTA and FQGNSA. The length of the CDR3 is 14 residues. The CDR3 reads CASSPGTANTEAFF. CDR3 nucleotide sequence: TGTGCCAGCAGCCCCGGGACAGCGAACACTGAAGCTTTCTTT.

The chain recombines TRBV6-2 or TRBV6-3 with TRBJ1-1; 10 bases are shared with TRBD1. Germline lookup yields CDR1 MNHEY and CDR2 SVGEGT. The trim removed 2 bases at V and 4 bases at J, leaving 4 bases unmatched. There are 15 residues in the CDR3. The CDR3 DNA is TGTGCCAGCAGTTACGAGGGACAGGGGAGCACTGAAGCTTTCTTT. Translated, it gives CASSYEGQGSTEAFF.

This chain uses TRBV3-1 with TRBJ2-5; D gene unclear. V lost 0 bases and J lost 2, with 13 bases in between. The CDR3 extends over 16 amino acids. Germline CDR1 reads LGHDT; CDR2 reads YNNKEL (reference sequence). The DNA for the CDR3 is TGTGCCAGCAGCCAAGATCTGTTCTACAAACAAGAGACCCAGTACTTC. Translating gives CASSQDLFYKQETQYF.